This TCR beta chain was retrieved from a study of response to subunit inactivated influenza vaccine (dated by TCRdb to about 2018). Turning to the overall study: Deep quantitative profiling of the T cell receptor repertoire was used in the study to follow responses to a trivalent subunit inactivated influenza vaccine. Overall results and qualifications from the work: According to the authors, only a limited number of new T cells may be recruited by each seasonal influenza vaccination.

CDR1 and CDR2 are read off the germline V gene as LGHNA and YSLEER. There are 13 amino acids in the CDR3, from cysteine to phenylalanine inclusive. The retained sequence is limited to the CDR3, 39 bases, with the frame set at the first base. The germline V and J ends show losses of 0 bases and 8 bases respectively, and no gene match explains 1 base of the junction. This clonotype was detected many times. Its antigen is currently not known. No much larger clonotype is one base removed from it; base qualities were not supplied. The library relied on RT-PCR. Sequenced on an Illumina HiSeq 2500. In-frame beta chains were kept once TCRdb had trimmed the public reads at Q25 with fastp and called clones with MiXCR. All rows with the same CDR3 protein become a single entry with the most common DNA and genes. Recorded for this sample are more than 450,000 distinct CDR3 sequences; 11% of them occurred a single time. About 10% of the sample is held by the ten biggest clonotypes.

These same data were also listed under a study on T cells expressing NK-cell markers. That second report states: The TCR beta cDNA libraries were made using 5'RACE template switching, a step that added both a universal primer site and unique molecular identifiers. TCR beta-chain repertoires were profiled in sorted CD3+CD56+NKG2C+, CD3+CD56+NKG2C- and CD3+CD56-NKG2C+ T-cell subsets from several donors. Seven of the eight sequenced donors were HCMV-seropositive and one was HCMV-seronegative. In several experiments an anti-gammadeltaTCR antibody was added to restrict sorting to alphabetaTCR-expressing T cells. For about 6 donors, the dominant CD3+CD56+NKG2C+ clonotypes were among the top 10 CD8+ clonotypes and accounted for roughly 1.0-7.5% of CD8+ T cells. Those dominant clonotypes were again the most abundant among CD3+CD56-NKG2C+ cells in a few donors, at about 25-60.1%. Whether the expanded NKG2C-expressing T cell clones were specific for HCMV antigens was left unclear. Randomly selected healthy volunteers, three men and five women, were used as the eight sequenced donors. To determine HCMV serostatus, a commercial ELISA kit was used to detect HCMV-specific IgG in serum. Peripheral blood mononuclear cells were isolated from blood by Ficoll density gradient centrifugation. For about 6 donors, unsorted PBMC were also used to sequence bulk peripheral blood T-cell repertoires. cDNA synthesis was primed from the TCR beta constant segment and was followed by two successive PCR amplification steps. Illumina HiSeq 2000/2500, MiSeq or NextSeq was used to sequence libraries as 2 x 150 bp reads. MIGEC was used to demultiplex reads and group reads by UMI, and MiTCR was used to assemble and quantify clonotypes. To exclude erroneous sequences, only TCR cDNA sequences supported by at least two reads were retained. The tcR package was used for downstream repertoire analysis, and clonotypes were matched between fractions using CDR3 nucleotide sequence together with V segment. Antigen specificity was annotated against VDJdb with VDJmatch, allowing one amino acid substitution in CDR3.

The sequencing here drew on PBMCs from blood, taken on the day of vaccination. The receptor comes from a man aged 50-60 years who received an inactivated influenza vaccine. Donor details come from another sample of the same person, matched by shared clones. The chain couples TRBV4-3 to TRBJ2-4; 7 junctional bases match TRBD2. Here is the DNA: TGCGCCAGCAGCCAAGATGCGGGGGACATTCAGTACTTC. It encodes CASSQDAGDIQYF.